A selection of T cell receptor beta chains follows, all from one sample in a study of CD8 T cells in Susac syndrome. TCRdb reprocessed the immunoSEQ multiplex PCR reads with MiXCR, giving one entry per CDR3 protein. This sample has hundreds of thousands of distinct CDR3 sequences, with roughly 96% found just once. The sequenced sample was CD4+ T cells from PBMCs. These TCRs come from a human donor with multiple sclerosis. The CDR3 runs from the conserved cysteine through the conserved F or W. A D gene is named only where the DNA matches it firmly. A row's size may be missing; if present it is once, few, many or a size class.

d_gene: -; abundance: -; j_gene: TRBJ2-7; v_gene: TRBV5-4; CDR3aa: CASSSVGPNYEQYF; CDR3nt: TGTGCCAGCAGCTCTGTGGGACCTAACTACGAGCAGTACTTC
d_gene: TRBD1; abundance: -; j_gene: TRBJ2-3; v_gene: TRBV20-1; CDR3aa: CSASDRADTQYF; CDR3nt: TGCAGTGCTTCCGACAGGGCAGATACGCAGTATTTT
d_gene: -; abundance: -; j_gene: TRBJ2-3; v_gene: TRBV7-3; CDR3aa: CASSLGGTTDTQYF; CDR3nt: TGTGCCAGCAGCTTGGGCGGGACGACAGATACGCAGTATTTT
d_gene: TRBD1; abundance: once; j_gene: TRBJ1-6; v_gene: TRBV9; CDR3aa: CASSVGGQGWHSPLHF; CDR3nt: TGTGCCAGCAGCGTAGGGGGACAGGGGTGGCATTCACCCCTCCACTTT
d_gene: TRBD2; abundance: -; j_gene: TRBJ2-7; v_gene: TRBV20-1; CDR3aa: CSARLSGVYEQYF; CDR3nt: TGCAGTGCTAGACTTAGCGGGGTCTACGAGCAGTACTTC
d_gene: -; abundance: -; j_gene: TRBJ2-3; v_gene: TRBV29-1; CDR3aa: CSVEALNTDTQYF; CDR3nt: TGCAGCGTTGAGGCCCTCAACACAGATACGCAGTATTTT
d_gene: -; abundance: -; j_gene: TRBJ1-6; v_gene: TRBV7-9; CDR3aa: CASSSLQTTTNSPLHF; CDR3nt: TGTGCCAGCAGCTCATTACAGACAACAACTAATTCACCCCTCCACTTT
d_gene: TRBD1; abundance: -; j_gene: TRBJ1-5; v_gene: TRBV6-2/TRBV6-3; CDR3aa: CASSYLGQYQPQHF; CDR3nt: TGTGCCAGCAGTTACTTGGGACAGTATCAGCCCCAGCATTTT
d_gene: -; abundance: -; j_gene: TRBJ2-5; v_gene: TRBV28; CDR3aa: CASSLLKEAQYF; CDR3nt: TGTGCCAGCAGTTTACTGAAAGAGGCCCAGTACTTC
d_gene: -; abundance: -; j_gene: TRBJ2-7; v_gene: TRBV30; CDR3aa: CAWSMVPGSATEQYF; CDR3nt: TGTGCCTGGAGTATGGTGCCAGGGTCGGCGACCGAGCAGTACTTC
d_gene: TRBD2; abundance: -; j_gene: TRBJ2-1; v_gene: TRBV11-2; CDR3aa: CASSLGALLAGAGQQFF; CDR3nt: TGTGCCAGCAGCTTAGGAGCCTTGCTAGCGGGAGCTGGGCAGCAGTTCTTC
d_gene: -; abundance: -; j_gene: TRBJ1-1; v_gene: TRBV15; CDR3aa: CATSTGQLPEAFF; CDR3nt: TGTGCCACCAGCACTGGACAGCTCCCTGAAGCTTTCTTT
d_gene: TRBD1; abundance: -; j_gene: TRBJ1-2; v_gene: TRBV5-4; CDR3aa: CASSPPGTGRRDGYTF; CDR3nt: TGTGCCAGCAGCCCGCCGGGGACAGGCCGACGAGATGGCTACACCTTC
d_gene: TRBD1; abundance: -; j_gene: TRBJ1-2; v_gene: TRBV4-1; CDR3aa: CASSQTGEYGYTF; CDR3nt: TGCGCCAGCAGCCAAACAGGGGAATATGGCTACACCTTC
d_gene: -; abundance: -; j_gene: TRBJ2-7; v_gene: TRBV25-1; CDR3aa: CASSAIGEKQYF; CDR3nt: TGTGCCAGCAGTGCCATAGGGGAGAAGCAGTACTTC
d_gene: -; abundance: -; j_gene: TRBJ2-7; v_gene: TRBV28; CDR3aa: CASSSTGKTRYEQYF; CDR3nt: TGTGCCAGCAGTTCCACCGGGAAAACCCGCTACGAGCAGTACTTC
d_gene: -; abundance: -; j_gene: TRBJ2-3; v_gene: TRBV4-1; CDR3aa: CASSQGQSLGGSADTQYF; CDR3nt: TGCGCCAGCAGCCAAGGCCAATCACTAGGTGGGTCCGCAGATACGCAGTATTTT
d_gene: -; abundance: -; j_gene: TRBJ1-2; v_gene: TRBV30; CDR3aa: CAWSGQSNSGYTF; CDR3nt: TGTGCCTGGAGTGGACAGAGTAATAGCGGCTACACCTTC
d_gene: TRBD1; abundance: -; j_gene: TRBJ2-7; v_gene: TRBV27; CDR3aa: CASSFQTGIEQYF; CDR3nt: TGTGCCAGCAGTTTCCAGACAGGGATCGAGCAGTACTTC
d_gene: -; abundance: -; j_gene: TRBJ2-3; v_gene: TRBV2; CDR3aa: CASMEGTQYF; CDR3nt: TGTGCCAGCATGGAGGGAACGCAGTATTTT
d_gene: -; abundance: -; j_gene: TRBJ2-3; v_gene: TRBV20-1; CDR3aa: CSARGTYPIGDTQYF; CDR3nt: TGCAGTGCACGTGGGACTTACCCGATAGGGGATACGCAGTATTTT
d_gene: TRBD1; abundance: -; j_gene: TRBJ1-4; v_gene: TRBV12-3/TRBV12-4; CDR3aa: CASSFGDRELFF; CDR3nt: TGTGCCAGCAGTTTCGGTGACAGGGAACTGTTTTTT
d_gene: -; abundance: -; j_gene: TRBJ2-3; v_gene: TRBV6-6; CDR3aa: CASSSTGTASTDTQYF; CDR3nt: TGTGCCAGCAGTTCAACCGGGACGGCAAGCACAGATACGCAGTATTTT
d_gene: -; abundance: few; j_gene: TRBJ2-7; v_gene: TRBV3-1; CDR3aa: CASSRGFYEQYF; CDR3nt: TGTGCCAGCAGCCGGGGGTTCTACGAGCAGTACTTC
d_gene: -; abundance: -; j_gene: TRBJ1-1; v_gene: TRBV6-5; CDR3aa: CASSSTTGLHWGTEAFF; CDR3nt: TGTGCCAGCAGTTCGACAACAGGGCTCCACTGGGGCACTGAAGCTTTCTTT
d_gene: -; abundance: -; j_gene: TRBJ2-5; v_gene: TRBV29-1; CDR3aa: CSVEVVVQETQYF; CDR3nt: TGCAGCGTTGAAGTGGTAGTGCAAGAGACCCAGTACTTC
d_gene: -; abundance: -; j_gene: TRBJ2-3; v_gene: TRBV29-1; CDR3aa: CSVERVPGPDTQYF; CDR3nt: TGCAGCGTGGAGAGGGTCCCGGGCCCAGATACGCAGTATTTT
d_gene: TRBD1; abundance: -; j_gene: TRBJ2-5; v_gene: TRBV5-1; CDR3aa: CASSLTGAHQETQYF; CDR3nt: TGCGCCAGCAGCCTGACAGGGGCCCACCAAGAGACCCAGTACTTC
d_gene: TRBD2; abundance: -; j_gene: TRBJ2-1; v_gene: TRBV13; CDR3aa: CASSWMGGIPYNEQFF; CDR3nt: TGTGCCAGCAGCTGGATGGGAGGGATCCCCTACAATGAGCAGTTCTTC
d_gene: -; abundance: -; j_gene: TRBJ2-1; v_gene: TRBV5-1; CDR3aa: CASSLEARPYNEQFF; CDR3nt: TGCGCCAGCAGCTTGGAGGCCAGGCCCTACAATGAGCAGTTCTTC
d_gene: -; abundance: -; j_gene: TRBJ1-6; v_gene: TRBV27; CDR3aa: CASSYGGIGSPLHF; CDR3nt: TGTGCCAGCAGTTATGGGGGAATCGGGTCACCCCTCCACTTT
d_gene: -; abundance: -; j_gene: TRBJ2-5; v_gene: TRBV13; CDR3aa: CASSYRDVETQYF; CDR3nt: TGTGCCAGCAGCTACAGGGATGTAGAGACCCAGTACTTC